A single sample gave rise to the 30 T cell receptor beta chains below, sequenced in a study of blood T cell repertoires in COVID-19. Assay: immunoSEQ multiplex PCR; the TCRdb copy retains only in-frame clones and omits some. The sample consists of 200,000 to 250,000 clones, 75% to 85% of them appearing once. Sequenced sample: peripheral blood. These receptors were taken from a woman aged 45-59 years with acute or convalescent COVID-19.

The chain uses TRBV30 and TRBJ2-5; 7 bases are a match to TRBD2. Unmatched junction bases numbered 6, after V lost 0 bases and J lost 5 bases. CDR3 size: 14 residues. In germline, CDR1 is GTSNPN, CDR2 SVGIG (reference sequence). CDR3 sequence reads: CAWSVRGGSETQYF. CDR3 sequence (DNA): TGTGCCTGGAGTGTACGGGGCGGGAGTGAGACCCAGTACTTC.

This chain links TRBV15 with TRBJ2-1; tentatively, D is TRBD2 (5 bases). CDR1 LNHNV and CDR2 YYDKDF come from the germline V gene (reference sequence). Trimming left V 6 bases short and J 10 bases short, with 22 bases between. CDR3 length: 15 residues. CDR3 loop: CATRGPLAPFAEQFF. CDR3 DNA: TGTGCCACCAGGGGCCCCTTAGCGCCCTTCGCGGAGCAGTTCTTC.

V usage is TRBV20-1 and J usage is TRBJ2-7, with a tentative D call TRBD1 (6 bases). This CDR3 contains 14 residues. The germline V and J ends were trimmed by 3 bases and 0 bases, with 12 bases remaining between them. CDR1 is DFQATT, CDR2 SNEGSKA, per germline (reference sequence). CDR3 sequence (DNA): TGCAGTGCTAGTGGACAGAGAACCTCCTACGAGCAGTACTTC. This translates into CSASGQRTSYEQYF.

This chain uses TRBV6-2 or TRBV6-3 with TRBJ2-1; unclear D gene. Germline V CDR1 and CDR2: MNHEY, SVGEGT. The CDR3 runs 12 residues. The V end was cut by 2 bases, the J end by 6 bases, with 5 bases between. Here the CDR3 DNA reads TGTGCCAGCAGTTACCAGCGCAATGAGCAGTTCTTC. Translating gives CASSYQRNEQFF.

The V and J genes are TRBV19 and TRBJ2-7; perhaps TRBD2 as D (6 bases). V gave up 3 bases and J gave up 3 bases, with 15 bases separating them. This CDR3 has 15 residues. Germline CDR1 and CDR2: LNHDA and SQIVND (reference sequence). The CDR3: CASSIQWRGHYEQYF. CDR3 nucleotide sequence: TGTGCCAGTAGTATTCAATGGCGGGGCCACTACGAGCAGTACTTC.

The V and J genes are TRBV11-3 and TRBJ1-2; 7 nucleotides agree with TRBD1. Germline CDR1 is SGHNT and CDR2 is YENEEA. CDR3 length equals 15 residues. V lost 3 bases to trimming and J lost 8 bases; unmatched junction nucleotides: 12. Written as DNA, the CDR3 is TGTGCCAGCAGCTTTAGGACAGGCCCACATAGAGGCTACACCTTC. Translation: CASSFRTGPHRGYTF. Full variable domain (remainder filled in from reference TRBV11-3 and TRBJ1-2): EAGVVQSPRYKIIEKKQPVAFWCNPISGHNTLYWYLQNLGQGPELLIRYENEEAVDDSQLPKDRFSAERLKGVDSTLKIQPAELGDSAVYLCASSFRTGPHRGYTFGSGTRLTVV.

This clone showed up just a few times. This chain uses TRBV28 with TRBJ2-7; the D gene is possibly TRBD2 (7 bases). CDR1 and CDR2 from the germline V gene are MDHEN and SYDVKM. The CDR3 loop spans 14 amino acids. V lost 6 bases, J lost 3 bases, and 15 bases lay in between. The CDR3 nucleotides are TGTGCCAGCAGCCGTGGGGGGGCAGACTACGAGCAGTACTTC. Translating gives CASSRGGADYEQYF.

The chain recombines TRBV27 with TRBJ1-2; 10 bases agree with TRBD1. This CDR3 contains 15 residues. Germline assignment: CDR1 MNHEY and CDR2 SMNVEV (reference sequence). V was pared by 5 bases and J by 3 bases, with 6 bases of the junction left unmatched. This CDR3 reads CASSPDRGLYYGYTF. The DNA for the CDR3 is TGTGCCAGCAGTCCTGACAGGGGGCTTTACTATGGCTACACCTTC.

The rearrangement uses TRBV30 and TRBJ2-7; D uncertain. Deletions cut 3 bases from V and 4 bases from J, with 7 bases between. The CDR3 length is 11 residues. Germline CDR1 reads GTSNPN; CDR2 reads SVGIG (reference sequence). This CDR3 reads CAWSPGYEQYF. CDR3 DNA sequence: TGTGCCTGGAGCCCGGGTTACGAGCAGTACTTC.

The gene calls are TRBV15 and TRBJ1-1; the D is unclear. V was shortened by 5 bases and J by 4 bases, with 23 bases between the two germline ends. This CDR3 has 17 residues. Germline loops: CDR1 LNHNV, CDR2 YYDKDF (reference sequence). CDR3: CATSPQDRRGLGTEAFF. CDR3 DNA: TGTGCCACCAGCCCTCAAGACCGACGAGGGTTAGGCACTGAAGCTTTCTTT.

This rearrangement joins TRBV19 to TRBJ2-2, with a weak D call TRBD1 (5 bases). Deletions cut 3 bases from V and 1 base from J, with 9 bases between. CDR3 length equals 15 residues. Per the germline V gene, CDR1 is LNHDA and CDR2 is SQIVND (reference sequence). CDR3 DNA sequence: TGTGCCAGTAGTATTCTAGGGGTGAACACCGGGGAGCTGTTTTTT. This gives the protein CASSILGVNTGELFF.

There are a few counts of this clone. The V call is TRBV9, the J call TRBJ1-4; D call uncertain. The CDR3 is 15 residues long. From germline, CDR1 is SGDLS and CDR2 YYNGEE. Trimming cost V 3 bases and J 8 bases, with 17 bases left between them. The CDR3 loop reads CASSAETVGGEKLFF. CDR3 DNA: TGTGCCAGCAGCGCCGAGACTGTGGGAGGGGAAAAACTGTTTTTT.

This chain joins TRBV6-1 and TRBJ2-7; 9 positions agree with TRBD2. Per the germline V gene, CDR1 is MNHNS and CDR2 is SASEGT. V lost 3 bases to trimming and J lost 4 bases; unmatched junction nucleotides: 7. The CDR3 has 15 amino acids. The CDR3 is CASSDKRGVEYEQYF. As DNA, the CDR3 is TGTGCCAGCAGTGATAAGCGGGGGGTCGAGTACGAGCAGTACTTC.

Here the CDR3 DNA reads TGTGCCAGCAGAATGTCAGGGGCGCCGTACGAGCAGTACTTC. It is translated as CASRMSGAPYEQYF. The genes are TRBV14 and TRBJ2-7, with a weak D call TRBD1 (6 bases). Trimming pared 6 bases from V and 4 bases from J, leaving 16 bases between. This CDR3 is 14 amino acids long. Germline V gene data show CDR1 as SGHDN and CDR2 as FVKESK.

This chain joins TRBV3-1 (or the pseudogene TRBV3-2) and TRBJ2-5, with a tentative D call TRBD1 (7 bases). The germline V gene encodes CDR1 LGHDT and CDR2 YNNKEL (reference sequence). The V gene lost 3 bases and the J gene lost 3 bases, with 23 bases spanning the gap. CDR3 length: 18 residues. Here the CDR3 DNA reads TGTGCCAGCAGCCACTTACTAGGCGGCAGGGGGGAGGAAGAGACCCAGTACTTC. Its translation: CASSHLLGGRGEEETQYF.

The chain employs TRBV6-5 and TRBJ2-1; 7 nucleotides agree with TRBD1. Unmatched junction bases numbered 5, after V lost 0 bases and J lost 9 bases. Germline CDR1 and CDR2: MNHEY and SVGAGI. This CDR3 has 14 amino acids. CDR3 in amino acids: CASSYSDRDTEQFF. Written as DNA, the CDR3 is TGTGCCAGCAGTTACTCCGACAGGGACACTGAGCAGTTCTTC.

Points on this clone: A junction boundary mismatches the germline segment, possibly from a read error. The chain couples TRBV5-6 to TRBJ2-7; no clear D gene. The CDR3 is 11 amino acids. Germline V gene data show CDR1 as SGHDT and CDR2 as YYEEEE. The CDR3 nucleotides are TGTGCCAGCAGCTTCTCCCACGAGCAGTACTTC. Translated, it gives CASSFSHEQYF.

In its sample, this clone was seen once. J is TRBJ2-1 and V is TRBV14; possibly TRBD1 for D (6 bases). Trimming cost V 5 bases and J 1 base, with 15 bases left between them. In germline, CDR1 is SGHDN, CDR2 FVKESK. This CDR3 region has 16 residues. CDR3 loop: CASSEAKGQSYNEQFF. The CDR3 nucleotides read TGTGCCAGCAGCGAGGCCAAGGGACAATCCTACAATGAGCAGTTCTTC.

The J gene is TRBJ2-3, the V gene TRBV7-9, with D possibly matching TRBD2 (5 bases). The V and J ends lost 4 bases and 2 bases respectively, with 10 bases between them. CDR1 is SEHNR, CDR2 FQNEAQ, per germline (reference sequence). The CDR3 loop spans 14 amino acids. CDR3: CASSSTTYTDTQYF. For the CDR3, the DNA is TGTGCCAGCAGCTCGACTACATACACAGATACGCAGTATTTT.

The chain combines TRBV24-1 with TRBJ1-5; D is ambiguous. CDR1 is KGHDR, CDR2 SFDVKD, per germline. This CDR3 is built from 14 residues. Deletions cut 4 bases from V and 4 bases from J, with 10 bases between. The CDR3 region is CATSETGWNQPQHF. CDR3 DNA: TGTGCCACCAGTGAAACGGGGTGGAATCAGCCCCAGCATTTT.

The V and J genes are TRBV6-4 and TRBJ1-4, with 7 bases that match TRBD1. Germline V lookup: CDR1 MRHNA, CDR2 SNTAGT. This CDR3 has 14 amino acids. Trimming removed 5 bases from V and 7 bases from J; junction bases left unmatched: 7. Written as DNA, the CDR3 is TGTGCCAGCAGTACCGGACAGGTAAGTGAAAAACTGTTTTTT. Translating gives CASSTGQVSEKLFF.

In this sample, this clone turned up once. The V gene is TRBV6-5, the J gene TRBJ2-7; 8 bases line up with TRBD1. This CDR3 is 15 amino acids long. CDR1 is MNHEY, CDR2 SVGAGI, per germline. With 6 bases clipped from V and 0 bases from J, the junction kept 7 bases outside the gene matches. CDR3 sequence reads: CASSQDRDRSYEQYF. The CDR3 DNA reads TGTGCCAGCAGCCAGGACAGGGACCGCTCCTACGAGCAGTACTTC.

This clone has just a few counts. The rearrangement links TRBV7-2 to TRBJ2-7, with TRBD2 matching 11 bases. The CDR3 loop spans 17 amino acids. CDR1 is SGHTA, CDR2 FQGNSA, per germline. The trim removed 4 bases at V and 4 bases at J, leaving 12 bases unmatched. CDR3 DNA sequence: TGTGCCAGCAGCTCGCTAGCGGGAGGCCAGGGACTATACGAGCAGTACTTC. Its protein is CASSSLAGGQGLYEQYF.

The CDR3 coding sequence is TGCGCCAGCAGCCAGGACATCAATCAGCCCCAGCATTTT. It yields the protein CASSQDINQPQHF. This chain joins TRBV4-1 and TRBJ1-5; D is perhaps TRBD1 (5 bases). Looked up from germline, CDR1 is MGHRA and CDR2 is YSYEKL. The V and J ends lost 3 bases and 3 bases respectively, with 6 bases between them. The CDR3 sequence is 13 residues long.

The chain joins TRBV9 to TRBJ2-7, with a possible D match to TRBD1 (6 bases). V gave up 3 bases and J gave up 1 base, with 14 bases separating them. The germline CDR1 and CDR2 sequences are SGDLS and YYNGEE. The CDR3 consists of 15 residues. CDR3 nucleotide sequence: TGTGCCAGCAGCGAGGGAGCGGACAGATCCTACGAGCAGTACTTC. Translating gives CASSEGADRSYEQYF.

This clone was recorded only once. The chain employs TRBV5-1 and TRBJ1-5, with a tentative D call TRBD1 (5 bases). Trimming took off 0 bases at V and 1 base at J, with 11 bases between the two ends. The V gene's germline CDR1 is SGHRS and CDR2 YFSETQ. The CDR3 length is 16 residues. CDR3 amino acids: CASSLGREGSNQPQHF. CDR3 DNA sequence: TGCGCCAGCAGCTTGGGCAGGGAGGGAAGCAATCAGCCCCAGCATTTT.

The CDR3 here is CASSLSGDSYNEQFF. The CDR3 DNA reads TGTGCCAGCAGCCTTAGCGGGGATTCCTACAATGAGCAGTTCTTC. This chain connects TRBV5-5 to TRBJ2-1; 8 bases line up with TRBD2. The J segment lost 1 base and the V segment lost 4 bases, leaving 4 bases of the junction unmatched. CDR3 length equals 15 residues. Germline V gene sequence: CDR1 SGHKS, CDR2 YYEKEE (reference sequence).

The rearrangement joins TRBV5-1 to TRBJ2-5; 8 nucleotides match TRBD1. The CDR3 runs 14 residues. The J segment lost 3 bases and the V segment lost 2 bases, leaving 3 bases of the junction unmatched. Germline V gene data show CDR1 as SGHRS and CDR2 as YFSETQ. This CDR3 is CASSLDRGEETQYF. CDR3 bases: TGCGCCAGCAGCTTAGACAGGGGTGAAGAGACCCAGTACTTC. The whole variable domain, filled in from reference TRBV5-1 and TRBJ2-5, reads KAGVTQTPRYLIKTRGQQVTLSCSPISGHRSVSWYQQTPGQGLQFLFEYFSETQRNKGNFPGRFSGRQFSNSRSEMNVSTLELGDSALYLCASSLDRGEETQYFGPGTRLLVL.

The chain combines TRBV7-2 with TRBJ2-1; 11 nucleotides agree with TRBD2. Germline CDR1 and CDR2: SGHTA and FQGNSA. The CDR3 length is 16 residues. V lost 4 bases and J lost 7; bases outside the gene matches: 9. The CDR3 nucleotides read TGTGCCAGCAGCTCCTTTCTAGCGGGAGGAAGGAATGAGCAGTTCTTC. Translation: CASSSFLAGGRNEQFF.

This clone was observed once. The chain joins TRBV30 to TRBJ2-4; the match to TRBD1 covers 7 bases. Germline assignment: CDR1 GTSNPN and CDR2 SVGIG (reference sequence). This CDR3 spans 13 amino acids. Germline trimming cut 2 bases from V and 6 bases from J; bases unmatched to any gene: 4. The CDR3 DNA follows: TGTGCCTGGAGTCCCCGGGACAGAAACATTCAGTACTTC. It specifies CAWSPRDRNIQYF.